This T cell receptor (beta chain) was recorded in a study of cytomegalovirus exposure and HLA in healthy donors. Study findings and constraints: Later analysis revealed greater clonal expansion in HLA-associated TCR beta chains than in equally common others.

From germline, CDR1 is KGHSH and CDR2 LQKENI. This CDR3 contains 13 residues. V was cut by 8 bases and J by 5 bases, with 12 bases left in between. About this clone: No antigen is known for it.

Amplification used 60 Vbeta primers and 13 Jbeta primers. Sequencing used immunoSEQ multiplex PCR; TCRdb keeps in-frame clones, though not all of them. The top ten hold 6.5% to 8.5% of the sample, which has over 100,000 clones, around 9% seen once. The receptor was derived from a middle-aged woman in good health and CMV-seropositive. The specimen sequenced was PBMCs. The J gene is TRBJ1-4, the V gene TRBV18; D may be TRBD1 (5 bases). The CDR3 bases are TGTGCCAGCCGGGAGGGGTCCAATGAAAAACTGTTTTTT. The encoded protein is CASREGSNEKLFF.